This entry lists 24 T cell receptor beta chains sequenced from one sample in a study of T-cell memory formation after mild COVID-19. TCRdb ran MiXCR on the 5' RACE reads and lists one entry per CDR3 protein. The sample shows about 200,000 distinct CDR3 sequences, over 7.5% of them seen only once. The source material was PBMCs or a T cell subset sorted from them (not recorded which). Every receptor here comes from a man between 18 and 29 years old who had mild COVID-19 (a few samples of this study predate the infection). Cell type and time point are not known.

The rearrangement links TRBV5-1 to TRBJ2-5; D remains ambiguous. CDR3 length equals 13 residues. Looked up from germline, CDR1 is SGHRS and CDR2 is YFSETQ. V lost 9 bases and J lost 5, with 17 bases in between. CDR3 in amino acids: CATAGSEGETQYF. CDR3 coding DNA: TGCGCCACCGCCGGGTCCGAAGGGGAGACCCAGTACTTC.

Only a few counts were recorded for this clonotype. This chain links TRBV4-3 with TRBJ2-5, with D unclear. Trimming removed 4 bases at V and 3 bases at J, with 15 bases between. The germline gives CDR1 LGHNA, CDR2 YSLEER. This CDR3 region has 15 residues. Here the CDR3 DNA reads TGCGCCAGCAGCCGCGGTACTATACGTGAAGAGACCCAGTACTTC. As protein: CASSRGTIREETQYF.

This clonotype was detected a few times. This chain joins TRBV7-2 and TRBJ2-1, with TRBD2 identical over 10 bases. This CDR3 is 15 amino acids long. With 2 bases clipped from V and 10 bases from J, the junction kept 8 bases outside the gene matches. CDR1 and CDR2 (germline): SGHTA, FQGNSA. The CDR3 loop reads CASSLSGGVPWEQFF. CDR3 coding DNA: TGTGCCAGCAGCTTAAGCGGGGGGGTCCCGTGGGAGCAGTTCTTC. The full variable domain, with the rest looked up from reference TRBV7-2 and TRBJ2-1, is GAGVSQSPSNKVTEKGKDVELRCDPISGHTALYWYRQSLGQGLEFLIYFQGNSAPDKSGLPSDRFSAERTGGSVSTLTIQRTQQEDSAVYLCASSLSGGVPWEQFFGPGTRLTVL.

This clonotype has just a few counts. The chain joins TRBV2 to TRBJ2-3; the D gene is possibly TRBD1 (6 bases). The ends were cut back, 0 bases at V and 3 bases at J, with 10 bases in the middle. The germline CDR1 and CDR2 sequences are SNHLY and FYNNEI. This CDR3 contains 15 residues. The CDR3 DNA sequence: TGTGCCAGCAGTGAAGCCACCAGGGGAACAGATACGCAGTATTTT. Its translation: CASSEATRGTDTQYF.

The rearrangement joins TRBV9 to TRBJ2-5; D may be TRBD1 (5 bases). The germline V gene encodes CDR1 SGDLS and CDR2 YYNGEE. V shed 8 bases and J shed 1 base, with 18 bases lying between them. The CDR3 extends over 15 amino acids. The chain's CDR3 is CASNPLGATQETQYF. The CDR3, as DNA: TGTGCCAGTAACCCATTAGGGGCGACCCAAGAGACCCAGTACTTC.

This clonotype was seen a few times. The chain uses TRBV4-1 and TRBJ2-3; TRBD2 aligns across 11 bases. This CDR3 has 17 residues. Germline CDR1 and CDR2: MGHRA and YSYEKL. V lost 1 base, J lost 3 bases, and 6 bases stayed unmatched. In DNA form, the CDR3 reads TGCGCCAGCAGCCAAGGCCTAGCGGGGGGTCTTACAGATACGCAGTATTTT. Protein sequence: CASSQGLAGGLTDTQYF.

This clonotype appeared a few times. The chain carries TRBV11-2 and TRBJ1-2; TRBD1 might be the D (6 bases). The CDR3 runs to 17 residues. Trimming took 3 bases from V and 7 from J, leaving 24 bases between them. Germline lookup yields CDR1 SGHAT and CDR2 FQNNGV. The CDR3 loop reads CASSLSPGASSLGGYTF. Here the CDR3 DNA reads TGTGCCAGCAGCTTGTCCCCGGGGGCGAGCTCGTTGGGTGGCTACACCTTC.

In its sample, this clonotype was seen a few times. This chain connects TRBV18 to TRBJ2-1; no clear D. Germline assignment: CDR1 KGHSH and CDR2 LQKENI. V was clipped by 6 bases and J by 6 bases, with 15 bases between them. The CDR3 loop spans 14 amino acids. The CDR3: CASSSQDGPNEQFF. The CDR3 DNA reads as TGTGCCAGCTCCTCCCAAGACGGGCCCAATGAGCAGTTCTTC.

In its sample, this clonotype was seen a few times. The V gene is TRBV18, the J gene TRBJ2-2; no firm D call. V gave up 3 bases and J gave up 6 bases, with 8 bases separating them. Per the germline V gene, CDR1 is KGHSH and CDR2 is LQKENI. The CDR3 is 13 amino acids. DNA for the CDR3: TGTGCCAGCTCACCGCCCTCCCCCGGGGAGCTGTTTTTT. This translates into CASSPPSPGELFF.

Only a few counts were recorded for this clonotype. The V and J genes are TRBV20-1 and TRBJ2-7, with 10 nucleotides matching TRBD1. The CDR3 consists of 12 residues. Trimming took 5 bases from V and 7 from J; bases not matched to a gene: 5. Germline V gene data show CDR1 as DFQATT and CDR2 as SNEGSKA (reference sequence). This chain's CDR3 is CSASGQGWEQYF. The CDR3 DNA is TGCAGTGCTTCGGGACAGGGGTGGGAGCAGTACTTC.

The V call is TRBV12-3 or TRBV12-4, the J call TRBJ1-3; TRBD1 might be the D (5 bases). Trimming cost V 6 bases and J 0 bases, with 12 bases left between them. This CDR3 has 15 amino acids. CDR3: CASRIQGNSGNTIYF. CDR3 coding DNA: TGTGCCAGCAGGATTCAGGGCAACTCTGGAAACACCATATATTTT.

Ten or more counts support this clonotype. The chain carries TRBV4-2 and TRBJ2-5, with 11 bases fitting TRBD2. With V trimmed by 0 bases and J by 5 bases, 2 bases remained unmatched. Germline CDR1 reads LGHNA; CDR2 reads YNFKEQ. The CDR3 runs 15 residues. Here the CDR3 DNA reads TGTGCCAGCAGCCAAGAGGCTAGCGGGGGGGAGACCCAGTACTTC. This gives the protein CASSQEASGGETQYF.

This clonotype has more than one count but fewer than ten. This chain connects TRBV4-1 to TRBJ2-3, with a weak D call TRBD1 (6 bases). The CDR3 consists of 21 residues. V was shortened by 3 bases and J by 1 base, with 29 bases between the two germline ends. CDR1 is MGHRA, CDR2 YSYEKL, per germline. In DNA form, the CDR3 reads TGCGCCAGCAGCCAGAGCGTATCCGGGACAAGGGGCCCGAGGGGCACAGATACGCAGTATTTT. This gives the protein CASSQSVSGTRGPRGTDTQYF.

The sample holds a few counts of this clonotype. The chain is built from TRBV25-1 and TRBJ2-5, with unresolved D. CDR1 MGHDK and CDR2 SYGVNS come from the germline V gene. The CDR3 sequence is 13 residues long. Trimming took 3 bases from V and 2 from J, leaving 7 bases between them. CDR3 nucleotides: TGTGCCAGCAGTGACACGGTACAAGAGACCCAGTACTTC. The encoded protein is CASSDTVQETQYF. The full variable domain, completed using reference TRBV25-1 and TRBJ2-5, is EADIYQTPRYLVIGTGKKITLECSQTMGHDKMYWYQQDPGMELHLIHYSYGVNSTEKGDLSSESTVSRIRTEHFPLTLESARPSHTSQYLCASSDTVQETQYFGPGTRLLVL.

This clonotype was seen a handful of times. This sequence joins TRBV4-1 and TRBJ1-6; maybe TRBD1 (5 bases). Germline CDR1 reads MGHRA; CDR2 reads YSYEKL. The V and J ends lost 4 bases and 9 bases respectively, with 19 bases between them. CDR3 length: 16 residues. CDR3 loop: CASSLSPSGASSPLHF. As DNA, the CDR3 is TGCGCCAGCAGCCTAAGCCCCTCCGGGGCGTCTTCACCCCTCCACTTT.

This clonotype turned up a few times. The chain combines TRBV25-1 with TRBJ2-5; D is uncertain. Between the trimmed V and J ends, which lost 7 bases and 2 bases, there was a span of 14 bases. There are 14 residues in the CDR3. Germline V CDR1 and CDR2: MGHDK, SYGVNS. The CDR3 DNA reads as TGTGCCAGCATAGGATCGGGTTGGCAAGAGACCCAGTACTTC. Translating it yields CASIGSGWQETQYF.

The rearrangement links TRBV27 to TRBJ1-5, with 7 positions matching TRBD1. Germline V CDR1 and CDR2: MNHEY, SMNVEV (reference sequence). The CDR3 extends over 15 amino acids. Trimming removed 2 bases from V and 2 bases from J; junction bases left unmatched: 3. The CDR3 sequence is CASSLDRVGNQPQHF. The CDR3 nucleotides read TGTGCCAGCAGTTTAGACAGGGTTGGCAATCAGCCCCAGCATTTT.

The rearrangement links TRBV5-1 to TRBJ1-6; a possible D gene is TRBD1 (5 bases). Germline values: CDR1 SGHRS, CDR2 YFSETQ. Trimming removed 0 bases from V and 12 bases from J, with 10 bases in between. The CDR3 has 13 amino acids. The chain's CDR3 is CASSLGVTGPLHF. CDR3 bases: TGCGCCAGCAGCTTGGGAGTTACAGGACCCCTCCACTTT.

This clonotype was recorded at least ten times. The CDR3 protein is CASSGNGPTNSPLHF. The CDR3 DNA reads as TGTGCCAGCAGCGGGAACGGTCCGACTAATTCACCCCTCCACTTT. The rearrangement links TRBV2 to TRBJ1-6; D is unresolved. Germline CDR1 is SNHLY and CDR2 is FYNNEI. The CDR3 covers 15 residues. V dropped 6 bases and J dropped 6 bases, with 15 bases sitting between them.

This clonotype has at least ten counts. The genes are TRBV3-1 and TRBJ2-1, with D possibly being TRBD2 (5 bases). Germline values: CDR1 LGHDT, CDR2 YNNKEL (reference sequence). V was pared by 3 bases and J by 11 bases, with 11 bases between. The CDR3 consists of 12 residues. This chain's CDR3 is CASSHRPGKQFF. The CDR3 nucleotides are TGTGCCAGCAGCCATCGACCCGGGAAGCAGTTCTTC.

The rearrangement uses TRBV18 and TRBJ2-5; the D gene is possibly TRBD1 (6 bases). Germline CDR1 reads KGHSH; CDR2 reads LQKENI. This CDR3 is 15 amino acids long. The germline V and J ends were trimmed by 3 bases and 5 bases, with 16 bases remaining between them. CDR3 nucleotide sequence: TGTGCCAGCTCACCCCTCGGCAGGGGCGTGGAGACCCAGTACTTC. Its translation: CASSPLGRGVETQYF.

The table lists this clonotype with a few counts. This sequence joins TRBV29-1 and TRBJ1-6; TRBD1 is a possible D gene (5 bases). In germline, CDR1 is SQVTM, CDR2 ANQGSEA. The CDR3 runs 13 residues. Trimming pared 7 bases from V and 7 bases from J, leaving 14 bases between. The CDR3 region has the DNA TGCAGCGCGGCGGCAGGGTTAAATTCACCCCTCCACTTT. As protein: CSAAAGLNSPLHF.

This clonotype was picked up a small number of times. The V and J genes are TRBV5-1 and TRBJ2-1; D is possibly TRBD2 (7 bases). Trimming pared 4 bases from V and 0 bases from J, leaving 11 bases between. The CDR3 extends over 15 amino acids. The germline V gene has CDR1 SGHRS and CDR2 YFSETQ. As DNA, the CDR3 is TGCGCCAGCAGCGGCGGGGGCGGCTCCTACAATGAGCAGTTCTTC. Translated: CASSGGGGSYNEQFF.

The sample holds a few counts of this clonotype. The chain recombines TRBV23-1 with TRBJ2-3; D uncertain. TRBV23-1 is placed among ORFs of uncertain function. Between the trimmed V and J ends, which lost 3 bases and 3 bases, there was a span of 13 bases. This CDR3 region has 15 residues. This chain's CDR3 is CASSHPATETDTQYF. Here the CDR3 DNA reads TGCGCCAGCAGTCATCCCGCGACGGAGACAGATACGCAGTATTTT.